The next 10 T cell receptor beta chains were all read from a single sample in a study of blood T cell repertoires in COVID-19. Clones were sequenced by immunoSEQ multiplex PCR, and TCRdb holds only the in-frame ones, with some missing. The data contain approximately 94,000 clones, roughly 80% of them singletons. The source material was peripheral blood. These receptors were taken from a man in his 70s with active or convalescent COVID-19.

The gene calls are TRBV7-3 and TRBJ2-2; D possibly corresponds to TRBD1 (6 bases). This CDR3 region has 15 residues. Germline loops: CDR1 SGHTA, CDR2 FQGTGA. The V end was cut by 3 bases, the J end by 3 bases, with 11 bases between. The CDR3 nucleotides read TGTGCCAGCAGCTTTAGTGGGGGCGACACCGGGGAGCTGTTTTTT. Translation gives CASSFSGGDTGELFF. Supplemented by reference TRBV7-3 and TRBJ2-2, the full variable domain reads GAGVSQTPSNKVTEKGKYVELRCDPISGHTALYWYRQSLGQGPEFLIYFQGTGAADDSGLPNDRFFAVRPEGSVSTLKIQRTERGDSAVYLCASSFSGGDTGELFFGEGSRLTVL.

The chain is built from TRBV4-3 and TRBJ1-1, with 8 nucleotides matching TRBD1. The ends lost 4 bases at V and 6 bases at J; junction bases unmatched: 7. The CDR3 length is 14 residues. Germline CDR1 reads LGHNA; CDR2 reads YSLEER. The CDR3 loop is CASSPRQGWSEAFF. The CDR3 nucleotides are TGCGCCAGCAGCCCCCGACAGGGGTGGTCTGAAGCTTTCTTT.

The chain recombines TRBV11-2 with TRBJ2-7; D is possibly TRBD1 (6 bases). Trimming shortened V by 4 bases and J by 2 bases, and 9 bases separated the two germline ends. The CDR3 is 13 residues long. CDR1 SGHAT and CDR2 FQNNGV come from the germline V gene. CDR3 DNA: TGTGCCAGCAGCTCCGGGACAACCTACGAGCAGTACTTC. It is translated as CASSSGTTYEQYF.

The chain carries TRBV5-1 and TRBJ1-1; D not certain. V gave up 3 bases and J gave up 1 base, with 7 bases separating them. The CDR3 is made up of 13 amino acids. CDR1 and CDR2 (germline): SGHRS, YFSETQ. The CDR3 bases are TGCGCCAGCAGCTCCACAGCGAACACTGAAGCTTTCTTT. The encoded protein is CASSSTANTEAFF.

The chain is built from TRBV6-1 and TRBJ2-7; D may be TRBD1 (5 bases). The CDR3 is 15 amino acids. V lost 0 bases, J lost 1 base, and 10 bases lay in between. Looked up from germline, CDR1 is MNHNS and CDR2 is SASEGT. For the CDR3, the DNA is TGTGCCAGCAGTGAAGCTTTTGACAGTTCCTACGAGCAGTACTTC. It yields the protein CASSEAFDSSYEQYF.

V usage is TRBV7-9 and J usage is TRBJ2-2; possibly TRBD1 for D (5 bases). This CDR3 has 14 residues. V lost 11 bases, J lost 0 bases, and 13 bases lay in between. Germline V gene sequence: CDR1 SEHNR, CDR2 FQNEAQ (reference sequence). CDR3 DNA: TGTGCCGTAACAGGTGACGCGAACACCGGGGAGCTGTTTTTT. Protein sequence: CAVTGDANTGELFF.

This clone was seen just once. CDR3 nucleotides: TGTGCCAGCAGCCAAACCCCGGGACAGGGGGTGTCTGGCTACACCTTC. Residues: CASSQTPGQGVSGYTF. The chain has TRBV3-1 (or the pseudogene TRBV3-2) and TRBJ1-2; TRBD1 aligns across 11 bases. CDR1 is LGHDT and CDR2 is YNNKEL in the germline V gene (reference sequence). The V gene end was trimmed by 2 bases and the J gene end by 7 bases; junction bases not matched to a gene: 9. The length of the CDR3 is 16 residues.

Regarding this clone: The junction and the germline gene differ at one end; a read error may be behind it. The CDR3, as DNA: TGCCCCAGCCGCTCGACGGGGGGGGCTCTCACTCTCACAGATACGCAGTATTTT. Its translation: CPSRSTGGALTLTDTQYF. The J gene is TRBJ2-3, the V gene TRBV5-5, with 8 bases lining up with TRBD2. Per the germline V gene, CDR1 is SGHKS and CDR2 is YYEKEE (reference sequence). The CDR3 length is 18 residues.

The V call is TRBV5-4, the J call TRBJ2-2; 9 nucleotides line up with TRBD1. The junction had 5 bases not matched to a gene; V was cut back by 4 bases and J by 4 bases. This CDR3 spans 15 amino acids. Germline-derived CDR1 and CDR2 are SGHNT and YYREEE (reference sequence). CDR3 bases: TGTGCCAGCAGCCCTGAGGACAGGGGCACCGGGGAGCTGTTTTTT. Translating it yields CASSPEDRGTGELFF.

There are many counts of this clone. The chain links TRBV12-3 or TRBV12-4 to TRBJ1-2; the D is unclear. Trimming left V 5 bases short and J 8 bases short, with 9 bases between. The CDR3 has 11 residues. The CDR3 protein is CASSAARGYTF. The CDR3 DNA reads as TGTGCCAGCAGTGCGGCTCGGGGCTACACCTTC.